This TCR beta chain emerged from a study of vaccination and CD4 T cells after COVID-19. Background on the study: Convalescent study patients returned SARS-CoV-2 positive nasal swab PCR results, with nine mild cases and one severe.

Sample treatment: roughly nine-day PBMC culture with coronavirus spike peptide pools or control peptides (ViraFEST assay). This CDR3 comprises 14 residues. In germline, CDR1 is SGHTA, CDR2 FQGNSA. Cultured CD4+ T cell DNA underwent sequencing with the Oncomine TCR Beta short-read assay. CD4+ T cells were cultured, and genomic DNA was extracted from them. TCRdb used MiXCR to reprocess the PCR reads, holding one entry per CDR3 protein. Of under 15,000 distinct CDR3 sequences in the sample, approximately 60% were seen once. With respect to this clonotype: Its antigen remains unidentified. A junction end diverges from the germline sequence, so it may reflect a read error.

The chain combines TRBV7-2 with TRBJ2-5, with D possibly being TRBD2 (6 bases). The specimen sequenced was CD4+ T cells from blood, cultured in vitro. This TCR came from a human donor who had recovered from COVID-19. CDR3 amino acids: CASSVGAGQETQHF. CDR3 coding DNA: TGTGCCAGCAGCGTGGGAGCGGGCCAAGAGACCCAGCACTTC. The entire variable domain, with the rest obtained from reference TRBV7-2 and TRBJ2-5, is as follows: GAGVSQSPSNKVTEKGKDVELRCDPISGHTALYWYRQSLGQGLEFLIYFQGNSAPDKSGLPSDRFSAERTGGSVSTLTIQRTQQEDSAVYLCASSVGAGQETQHFGPGTRLLVL.